The 7 T cell receptor beta chains reported below all come from one sample, sequenced in a study of CD8 T cells in ankylosing spondylitis. MiXCR, run by TCRdb on the 5' RACE reads, gives a single entry per CDR3 protein. This table has about 31,000 distinct CDR3 sequences, about 7% appearing once. Sequences were obtained from blood, either unsorted or a sorted T cell fraction (not recorded which). The receptor source for this set is a male donor with ankylosing spondylitis or in good health (not recorded which).

This clonotype was seen at least ten times. The chain recombines TRBV5-1 with TRBJ2-3; D not certain. V lost 4 bases, J lost 6 bases, and 18 bases lay in between. CDR3 length: 15 residues. Per the germline V gene, CDR1 is SGHRS and CDR2 is YFSETQ. In DNA form, the CDR3 reads TGCGCCAGCAGCCCGGAGCGCCCGACCGTGGATACGCAGTATTTT. This encodes CASSPERPTVDTQYF.

This clonotype was counted at least ten times. The V call is TRBV20-1, the J call TRBJ2-1, with 7 bases matching TRBD2. CDR1 and CDR2 (germline): DFQATT, SNEGSKA (reference sequence). This CDR3 region has 14 residues. With 6 bases clipped from V and 8 bases from J, the junction kept 13 bases outside the gene matches. The CDR3 sequence is CSARRAGESHEQFF. The CDR3 bases are TGCAGTGCCCGGCGGGCGGGAGAGAGTCATGAGCAGTTCTTC.

This clonotype appeared many times. The CDR3 region is CASSSVDTSYEQYF. Here the CDR3 DNA reads TGTGCCAGCAGTTCAGTAGACACCTCTTACGAGCAGTACTTC. The V gene is TRBV27, the J gene TRBJ2-7; D is unresolved. The CDR3 spans 14 residues. CDR1 and CDR2 from the germline V gene are MNHEY and SMNVEV (reference sequence). V was shortened by 4 bases and J by 4 bases, with 14 bases between the two germline ends.

The sample holds many counts of this clonotype. The J gene is TRBJ2-5, the V gene TRBV28; 10 bases fit TRBD1. This CDR3 comprises 16 residues. Germline trimming cut 6 bases from V and 3 bases from J; bases unmatched to any gene: 10. CDR1 and CDR2 from the germline V gene are MDHEN and SYDVKM. The CDR3 region has the DNA TGTGCCAGCAGCCGAGGGTCCGGGACAGGGGAAGAGACCCAGTACTTC. This sequence encodes CASSRGSGTGEETQYF.

A few counts support this clonotype. CDR3 DNA sequence: TGTGCCACCTGCCCCGGGACAGCGCAAGTATACTCTGGAAACACCATATATTTT. Its translation is CATCPGTAQVYSGNTIYF. The chain carries TRBV3-1 and TRBJ1-3; 7 nucleotides agree with TRBD1. The CDR3 is 18 residues long. Losses at the gene ends were 10 bases for V and 0 bases for J; bases not matched to a gene: 18. Germline V lookup: CDR1 LGHDT, CDR2 YNNKEL (reference sequence).

This clonotype occurred many times. The chain carries TRBV29-1 and TRBJ1-1; D is unclear. V lost 6 bases and J lost 5, with 13 bases in between. CDR1 and CDR2 from the germline V gene are SQVTM and ANQGSEA. The CDR3 runs 12 residues. The CDR3 is CSVVGLSTEAFF. CDR3 DNA: TGCAGCGTCGTCGGGCTAAGTACTGAAGCTTTCTTT.

The chain links TRBV7-2 to TRBJ2-2, with D uncertain. Per germline, CDR1 SGHTA and CDR2 FQGNSA. Trimming cost V 5 bases and J 0 bases, with 10 bases left between them. The CDR3 loop spans 15 amino acids. CDR3 nucleotide sequence: TGTGCCAGCAGCCCGGGTCGCGCGAACACCGGGGAGCTGTTTTTT. This translates into CASSPGRANTGELFF. Full variable domain (rest looked up from reference TRBV7-2 and TRBJ2-2): GAGVSQSPSNKVTEKGKDVELRCDPISGHTALYWYRQSLGQGLEFLIYFQGNSAPDKSGLPSDRFSAERTGGSVSTLTIQRTQQEDSAVYLCASSPGRANTGELFFGEGSRLTVL.